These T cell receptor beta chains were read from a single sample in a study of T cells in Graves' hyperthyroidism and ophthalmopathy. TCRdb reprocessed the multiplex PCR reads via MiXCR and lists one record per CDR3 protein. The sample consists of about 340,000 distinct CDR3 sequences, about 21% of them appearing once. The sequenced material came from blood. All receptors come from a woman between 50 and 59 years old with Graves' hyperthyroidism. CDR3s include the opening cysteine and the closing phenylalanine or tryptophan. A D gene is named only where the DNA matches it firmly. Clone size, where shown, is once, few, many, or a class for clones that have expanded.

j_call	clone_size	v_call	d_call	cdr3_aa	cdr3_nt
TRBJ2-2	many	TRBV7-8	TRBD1	CASSFGQANTGELFF	TGTGCCAGCAGCTTTGGACAGGCTAACACCGGGGAGCTGTTTTTT
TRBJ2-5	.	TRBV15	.	CATSLINWAKQETQYF	TGTGCCACCAGCCTGATAAATTGGGCCAAACAAGAGACCCAGTACTTC
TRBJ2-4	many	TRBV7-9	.	CATSPVPNIQYF	TGTGCCACCTCCCCGGTTCCAAACATTCAGTACTTC
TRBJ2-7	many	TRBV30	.	CAWSVTRTEQYF	TGTGCCTGGAGTGTAACCAGGACCGAGCAGTACTTC
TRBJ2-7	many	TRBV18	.	CASSPWGSSSYEQYF	TGTGCCAGCTCACCATGGGGCTCAAGCTCCTACGAGCAGTACTTC
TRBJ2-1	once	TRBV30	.	CAWSLYNEQFF	TGTGCCTGGAGTTTATACAATGAGCAGTTCTTC
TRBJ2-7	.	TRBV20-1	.	CSAREGYRYEQYF	TGCAGTGCTAGAGAGGGGTATCGGTACGAGCAGTACTTC
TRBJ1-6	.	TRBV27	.	CASSPQEGGWSSYNSPLHF	TGTGCCAGCAGTCCCCAGGAAGGGGGATGGAGCTCCTATAATTCACCCCTCCACTTT
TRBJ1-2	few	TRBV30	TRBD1	CAWSVLQGFYGYTF	TGTGCCTGGAGTGTACTACAGGGGTTCTATGGCTACACCTTC
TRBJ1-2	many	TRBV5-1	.	CASSTMTANYGYTF	TGCGCCAGCAGCACTATGACAGCTAACTATGGCTACACCTTC
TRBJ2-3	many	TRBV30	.	CAWTLGTDTQYF	TGTGCCTGGACATTGGGGACAGATACGCAGTATTTT